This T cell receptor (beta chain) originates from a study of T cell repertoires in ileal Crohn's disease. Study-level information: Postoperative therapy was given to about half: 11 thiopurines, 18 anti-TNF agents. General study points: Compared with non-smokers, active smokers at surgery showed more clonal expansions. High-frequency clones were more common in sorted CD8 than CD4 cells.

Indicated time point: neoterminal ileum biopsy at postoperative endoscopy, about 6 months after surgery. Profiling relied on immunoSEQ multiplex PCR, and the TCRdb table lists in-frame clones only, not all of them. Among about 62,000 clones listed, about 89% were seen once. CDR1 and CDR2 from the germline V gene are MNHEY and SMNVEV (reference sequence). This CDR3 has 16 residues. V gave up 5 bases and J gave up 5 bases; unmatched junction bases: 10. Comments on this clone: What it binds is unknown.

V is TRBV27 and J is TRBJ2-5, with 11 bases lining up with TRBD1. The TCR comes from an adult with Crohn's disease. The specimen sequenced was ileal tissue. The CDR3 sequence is CASSLVGTGGLETQYF. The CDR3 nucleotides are TGTGCCAGCAGTCTGGTGGGGACAGGGGGTTTGGAGACCCAGTACTTC.